This T cell receptor (beta chain) was obtained from a study of cytomegalovirus exposure and HLA in healthy donors. The study ran its PCR with 60 Vbeta and 13 Jbeta primers. The data were produced by immunoSEQ multiplex PCR, yet TCRdb's version contains in-frame clones alone and is incomplete. Of some 160,000 clones listed, 65% to 90% are singletons. A note on this clone: The junction does not match germline at one end; this may be a read error.

This TCR came from a male donor in good health and CMV-seronegative. The specimen was PBMCs.

The CDR3 protein is CASSQGTSLFSNSF. CDR3 DNA: TGCGCCAGCAGCCAAGGGACTTCGCTTTTCTCTAACTCCTTC. The chain has TRBV4-1 and TRBJ1-2; D gene uncertain. Germline V lookup: CDR1 MGHRA, CDR2 YSYEKL. The length of the CDR3 is 14 residues.